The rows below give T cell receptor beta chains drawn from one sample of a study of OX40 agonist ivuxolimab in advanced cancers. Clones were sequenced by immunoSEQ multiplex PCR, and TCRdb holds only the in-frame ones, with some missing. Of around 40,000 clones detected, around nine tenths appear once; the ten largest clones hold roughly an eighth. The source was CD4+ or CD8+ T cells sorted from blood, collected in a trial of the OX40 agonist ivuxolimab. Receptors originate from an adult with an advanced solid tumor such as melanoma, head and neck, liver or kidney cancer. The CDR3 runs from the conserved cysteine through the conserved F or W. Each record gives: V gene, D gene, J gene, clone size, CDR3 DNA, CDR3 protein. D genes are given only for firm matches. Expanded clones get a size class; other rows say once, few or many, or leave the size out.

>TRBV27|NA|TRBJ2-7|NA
TGTGCCAGCAGTTCCACTCCCAGTGGCGGCGAGCAGTACTTC
CASSSTPSGGEQYF
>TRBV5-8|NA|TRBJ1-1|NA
TGTGCCAGCAGCCTCGAGGGAGTGACTGAAGCTTTCTTT
CASSLEGVTEAFF
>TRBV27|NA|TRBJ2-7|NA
TGTGCCAGCAGTTTACACGGCGGGACCGTTCCCGAGCAGTACTTC
CASSLHGGTVPEQYF
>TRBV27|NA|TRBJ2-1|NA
TGTGCCAGCACTCTCGGCCGGGGTTCATTACGGGACAATGAGCAGTTCTTC
CASTLGRGSLRDNEQFF
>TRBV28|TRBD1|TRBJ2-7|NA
TGTGCCAGCAAGGAACCCGGGACAGGGGACGAGCAGTACTTC
CASKEPGTGDEQYF
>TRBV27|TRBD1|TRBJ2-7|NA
TGTGCCAGCAGCTCACAGGGGAGTTTGATCTACGAGCAGTACTTC
CASSSQGSLIYEQYF
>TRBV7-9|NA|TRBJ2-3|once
TGTGCCAGCAGCTTTCATCCTAGCTCTCCCACAGATACGCAGTATTTT
CASSFHPSSPTDTQYF
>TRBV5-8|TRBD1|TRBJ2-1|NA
TGTGCCAGCAGCCCGTCCGGGACAGAGCGGAATGAGCAGTTCTTC
CASSPSGTERNEQFF
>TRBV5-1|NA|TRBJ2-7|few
TGCGCCAGCAGCTTGGTCTCAGCCATCTACTACGAGCAGTACTTC
CASSLVSAIYYEQYF
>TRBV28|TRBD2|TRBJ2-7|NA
TGTGCCAGCAGTTTACGACTAGCGGAGCCCTACGAGCAGTACTTC
CASSLRLAEPYEQYF
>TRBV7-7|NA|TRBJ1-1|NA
TGTGCCAGCAGCTTAGGTACGAACACTGAAGCTTTCTTT
CASSLGTNTEAFF
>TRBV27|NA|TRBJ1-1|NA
TGTGCCAGCAGTTTAGGTCCAGGGACCACTGAAGCTTTCTTT
CASSLGPGTTEAFF
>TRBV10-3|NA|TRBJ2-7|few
TGTGCCATCACGCGGGGTTTTTCCTACGAGCAGTACTTC
CAITRGFSYEQYF
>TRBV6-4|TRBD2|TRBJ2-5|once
TGTGCCAGACAAGCGGGGGGTATTTTTGGGACCCAGTACTTC
CARQAGGIFGTQYF
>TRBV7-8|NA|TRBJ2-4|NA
TGTGCCAGCAGCTCCTGGGATATAGCCAAAAACATTCAGTACTTC
CASSSWDIAKNIQYF
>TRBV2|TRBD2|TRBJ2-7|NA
TGTGCCAGCAGTGATTCGGCTAGCGGGAGTCCGACGACCTACGAGCAGTACTTC
CASSDSASGSPTTYEQYF
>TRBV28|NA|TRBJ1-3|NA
TGTGCCAGCAGTTTAGGTCTCTCTGGAAACACCATATATTTT
CASSLGLSGNTIYF
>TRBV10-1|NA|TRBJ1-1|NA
TGCGCCAGCAGTGGCTACAGGGAGGCGGGCACTGAAGCTTTCTTT
CASSGYREAGTEAFF
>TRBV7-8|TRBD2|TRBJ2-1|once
TGTGCCAGCAGCTTTAGCGGGCCTATCTACAATGAGCAGTTCTTC
CASSFSGPIYNEQFF
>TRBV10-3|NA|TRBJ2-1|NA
TGTGCCATCAGTGAGCTGGGGGGCGGGTACAATGAGCAGTTCTTC
CAISELGGGYNEQFF
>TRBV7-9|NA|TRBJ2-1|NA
TGTGCCAGCATCCCCAGCAGGGATAATGAGCAGTTCTTC
CASIPSRDNEQFF
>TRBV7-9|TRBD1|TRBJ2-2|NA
TGTGCCAGCAGCCAGACGTTGGGGACAGGGTCCGGGGAGCTGTTTTTT
CASSQTLGTGSGELFF
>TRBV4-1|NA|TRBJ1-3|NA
TGCGCCAGCAGCCAAGATAGGGCGTGGGTGAGGACCATATATTTT
CASSQDRAWVRTIYF
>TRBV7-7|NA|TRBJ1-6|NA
TGTGCTAGCAGCGAAGGACAGAATTCACCCCTCCACTTT
CASSEGQNSPLHF
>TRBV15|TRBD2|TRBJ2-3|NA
TGTGCCACCAGCCCGGGGACTAGCGGGAGGGCCGTAGATACGCAGTATTTT
CATSPGTSGRAVDTQYF
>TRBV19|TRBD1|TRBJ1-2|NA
TGTGCCAGTGCCAATCCGGGACAGGGGGCGCATGTCTATGGCTACACCTTC
CASANPGQGAHVYGYTF
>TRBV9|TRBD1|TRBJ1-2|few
TGTGCCAGCAGCTTGTTGTGGACAGGGAACGGCTACACCTTC
CASSLLWTGNGYTF
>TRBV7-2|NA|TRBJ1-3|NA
TGTGCCAGCAGCTTAGAGGGGGAATCAGGAAACACCATATATTTT
CASSLEGESGNTIYF
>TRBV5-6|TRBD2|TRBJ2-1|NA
TGTGCCAGCAGCTTCGACTTACTAGCGGGAGGTGGCAATGAGCAGTTCTTC
CASSFDLLAGGGNEQFF
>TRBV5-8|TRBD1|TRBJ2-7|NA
TGTGCCAGCAGCCCAGAGGGGGCAGGAGCCTACGAGCAGTACTTC
CASSPEGAGAYEQYF
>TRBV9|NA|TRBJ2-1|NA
TGTGCCAGCAACCAAGGGGGCGGGACAGCCTACAATGAGCAGTTCTTC
CASNQGGGTAYNEQFF
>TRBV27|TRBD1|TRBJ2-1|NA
TGTGCCATCCGACAGGGTGGAAATGAGCAGTTCTTC
CAIRQGGNEQFF
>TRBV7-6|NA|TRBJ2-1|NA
TGTGCCAGCAGCTTAGTTCCCAATGAGCAGTTCTTC
CASSLVPNEQFF
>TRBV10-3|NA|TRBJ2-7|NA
TGTGCCATCAGCACGACAGGCATCTACGAGCAGTACTTC
CAISTTGIYEQYF
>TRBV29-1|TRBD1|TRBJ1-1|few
TGCAGCGTGGGACAGCCGAACACTGAAGCTTTCTTT
CSVGQPNTEAFF
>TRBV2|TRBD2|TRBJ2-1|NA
TGTGCCAACACCGGGACTAGCGGCAATGAGCAGTTCTTC
CANTGTSGNEQFF
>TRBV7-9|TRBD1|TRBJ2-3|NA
TGTGCCAGCAGCAACCGGACAGGGATCACAGATACGCAGTATTTT
CASSNRTGITDTQYF
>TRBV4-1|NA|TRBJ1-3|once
TGCGCCAGCAGCCAAGCACTCCAGCGAGGAAACACCATATATTTT
CASSQALQRGNTIYF
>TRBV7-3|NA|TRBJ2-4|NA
TGTGCCAGCAGCTCCTACGCCATCCGAACCAAAAACATTCAGTACTTC
CASSSYAIRTKNIQYF
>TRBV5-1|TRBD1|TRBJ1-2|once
TGCGCCAGCAGCTCCCGGACAGGGGGCTTTTATGGCTACACCTTC
CASSSRTGGFYGYTF
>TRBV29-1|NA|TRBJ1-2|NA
TGCAGCGTTGACACCGCCCTAGGTGGCTACACCTTC
CSVDTALGGYTF
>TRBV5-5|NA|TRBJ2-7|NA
TGTGCCAGCAGCTTGTTGATGACCTACGAGCAGTACTTC
CASSLLMTYEQYF
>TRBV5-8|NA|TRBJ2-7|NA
TGTGCCAGCAGCTTGGAGGCCCCCCTCTACGAGCAGTACTTC
CASSLEAPLYEQYF
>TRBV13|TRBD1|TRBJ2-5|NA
TGTGCCAGCAGCTTAAGACAGGGTTTGGAGACCCAGTACTTC
CASSLRQGLETQYF
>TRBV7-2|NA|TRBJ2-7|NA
TGTGCCAGCAGCTTCCCGGGCACCGCGGGCGAGCAGTACTTC
CASSFPGTAGEQYF
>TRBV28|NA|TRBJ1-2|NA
TGTGCCAGCAGTTTAGGGGGACATGGGGTTAACTATGGCTACACCTTC
CASSLGGHGVNYGYTF
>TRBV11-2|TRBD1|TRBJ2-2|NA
TGTGCCAGCAGCTCCGGCCCAGACAGGGTGGAAACCGGGGAGCTGTTTTTT
CASSSGPDRVETGELFF
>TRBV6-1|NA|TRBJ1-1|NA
TGTGCCTGCCGACAGCAGGACATGAACACTGAAGCTTTCTTT
CACRQQDMNTEAFF
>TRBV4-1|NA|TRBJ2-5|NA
TGCGCCAGCAGCCAAGATTTTCGGCCTGCGGGGGAGACCCAGTACTTC
CASSQDFRPAGETQYF